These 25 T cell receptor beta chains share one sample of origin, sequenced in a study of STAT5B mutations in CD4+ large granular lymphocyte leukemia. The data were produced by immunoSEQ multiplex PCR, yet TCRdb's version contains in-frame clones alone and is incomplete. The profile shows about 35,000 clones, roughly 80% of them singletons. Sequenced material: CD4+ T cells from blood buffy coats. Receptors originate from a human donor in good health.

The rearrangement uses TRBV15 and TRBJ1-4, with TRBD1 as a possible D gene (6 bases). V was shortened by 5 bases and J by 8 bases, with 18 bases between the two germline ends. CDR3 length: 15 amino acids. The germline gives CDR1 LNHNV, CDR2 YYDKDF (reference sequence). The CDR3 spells CATSPVSAGEEKLFF. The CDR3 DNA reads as TGTGCCACCAGCCCGGTGTCGGCAGGGGAGGAAAAACTGTTTTTT.

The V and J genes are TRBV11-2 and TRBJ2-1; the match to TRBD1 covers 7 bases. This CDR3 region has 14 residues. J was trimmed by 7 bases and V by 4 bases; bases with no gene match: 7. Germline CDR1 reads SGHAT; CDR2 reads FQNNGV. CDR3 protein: CASSSIRGNNEQFF. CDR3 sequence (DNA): TGTGCCAGCAGCTCAATCAGGGGGAATAATGAGCAGTTCTTC.

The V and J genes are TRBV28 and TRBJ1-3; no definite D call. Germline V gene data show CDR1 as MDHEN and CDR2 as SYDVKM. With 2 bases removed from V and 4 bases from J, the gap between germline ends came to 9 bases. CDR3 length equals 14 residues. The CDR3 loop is CASSLRTGGNTIYF. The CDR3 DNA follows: TGTGCCAGCAGTTTAAGGACGGGCGGAAACACCATATATTTT.

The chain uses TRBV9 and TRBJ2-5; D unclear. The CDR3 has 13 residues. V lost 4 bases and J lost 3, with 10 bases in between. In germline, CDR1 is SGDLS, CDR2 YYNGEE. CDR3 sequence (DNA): TGTGCCAGCAGCCCCAGCCCCGAAGAGACCCAGTACTTC. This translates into CASSPSPEETQYF.

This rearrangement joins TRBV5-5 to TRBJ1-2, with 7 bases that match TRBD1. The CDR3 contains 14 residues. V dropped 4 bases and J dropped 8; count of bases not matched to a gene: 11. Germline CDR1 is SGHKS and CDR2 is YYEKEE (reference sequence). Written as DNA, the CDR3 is TGTGCCAGCAGCCCCGGGACAGAGGGGTTGGGCTACACCTTC. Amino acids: CASSPGTEGLGYTF. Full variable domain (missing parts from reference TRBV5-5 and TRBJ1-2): DAGVTQSPTHLIKTRGQQVTLRCSPISGHKSVSWYQQVLGQGPQFIFQYYEKEERGRGNFPDRFSARQFPNYSSELNVNALLLGDSALYLCASSPGTEGLGYTFGSGTRLTVV.

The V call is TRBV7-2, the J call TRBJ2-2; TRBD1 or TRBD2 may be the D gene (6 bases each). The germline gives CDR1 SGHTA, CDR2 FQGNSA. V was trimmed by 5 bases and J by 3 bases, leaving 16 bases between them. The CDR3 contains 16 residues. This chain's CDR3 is CASSPPGGGYTGELFF. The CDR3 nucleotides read TGTGCCAGCAGCCCACCCGGGGGCGGATACACCGGGGAGCTGTTTTTT.

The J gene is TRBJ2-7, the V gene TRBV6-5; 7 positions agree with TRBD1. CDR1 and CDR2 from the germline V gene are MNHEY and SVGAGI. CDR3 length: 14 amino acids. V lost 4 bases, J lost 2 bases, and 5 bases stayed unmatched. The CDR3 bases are TGTGCCAGCAGTTCCCCCGACAGGGCCTACGAGCAGTACTTC. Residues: CASSSPDRAYEQYF.

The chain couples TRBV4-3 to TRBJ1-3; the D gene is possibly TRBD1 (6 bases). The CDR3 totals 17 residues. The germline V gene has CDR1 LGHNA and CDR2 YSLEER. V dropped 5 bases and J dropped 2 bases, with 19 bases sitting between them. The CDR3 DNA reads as TGCGCCAGCAGCTACTATTTTTCCGGGACACCTGGAAACACCATATATTTT. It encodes CASSYYFSGTPGNTIYF.

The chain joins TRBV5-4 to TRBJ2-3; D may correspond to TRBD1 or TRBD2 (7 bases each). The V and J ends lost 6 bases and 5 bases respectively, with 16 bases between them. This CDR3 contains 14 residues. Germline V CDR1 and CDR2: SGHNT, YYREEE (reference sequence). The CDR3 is CASNLQGRGDTQYF. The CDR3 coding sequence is TGTGCCAGCAACCTACAGGGGAGGGGAGATACGCAGTATTTT.

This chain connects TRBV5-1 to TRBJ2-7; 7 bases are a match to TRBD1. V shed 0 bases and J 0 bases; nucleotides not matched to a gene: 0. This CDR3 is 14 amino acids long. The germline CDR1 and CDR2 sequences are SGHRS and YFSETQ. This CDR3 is CASSLDRGSYEQYF. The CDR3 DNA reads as TGCGCCAGCAGCTTGGACAGGGGCTCCTACGAGCAGTACTTC.

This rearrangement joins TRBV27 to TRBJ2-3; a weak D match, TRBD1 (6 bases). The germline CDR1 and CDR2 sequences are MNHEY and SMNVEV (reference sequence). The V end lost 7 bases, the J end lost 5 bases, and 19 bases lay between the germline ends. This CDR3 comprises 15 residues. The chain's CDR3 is CASNSRDIGGDTQYF. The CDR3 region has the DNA TGTGCCAGCAACTCCCGGGACATAGGGGGAGATACGCAGTATTTT.

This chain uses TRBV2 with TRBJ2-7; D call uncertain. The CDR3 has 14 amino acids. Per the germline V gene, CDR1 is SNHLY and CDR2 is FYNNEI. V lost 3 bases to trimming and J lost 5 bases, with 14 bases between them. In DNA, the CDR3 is TGTGCCAGCAGTGAGGCCCCGGGTAGACACGAGCAGTACTTC. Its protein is CASSEAPGRHEQYF. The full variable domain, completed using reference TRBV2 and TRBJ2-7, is EPEVTQTPSHQVTQMGQEVILRCVPISNHLYFYWYRQILGQKVEFLVSFYNNEISEKSEIFDDQFSVERPDGSNFTLKIRSTKLEDSAMYFCASSEAPGRHEQYFGPGTRLTVT.

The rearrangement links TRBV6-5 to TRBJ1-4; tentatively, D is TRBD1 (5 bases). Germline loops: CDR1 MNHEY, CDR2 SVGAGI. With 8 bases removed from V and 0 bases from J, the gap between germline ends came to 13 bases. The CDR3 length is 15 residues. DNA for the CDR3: TGTGCCAGCGCCAGGGCCTTCACAACTAATGAAAAACTGTTTTTT. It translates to CASARAFTTNEKLFF.

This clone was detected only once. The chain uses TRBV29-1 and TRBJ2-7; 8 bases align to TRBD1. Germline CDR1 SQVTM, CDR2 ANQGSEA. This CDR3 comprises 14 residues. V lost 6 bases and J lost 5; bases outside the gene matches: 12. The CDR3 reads CSVERTGMVNEQYF. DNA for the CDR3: TGCAGCGTGGAAAGGACAGGGATGGTAAACGAGCAGTACTTC.

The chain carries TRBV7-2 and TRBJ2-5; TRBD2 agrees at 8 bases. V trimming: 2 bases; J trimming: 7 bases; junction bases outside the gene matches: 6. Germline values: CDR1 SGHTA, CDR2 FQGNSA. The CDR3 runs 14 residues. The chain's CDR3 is CASSLSAGEGTQYF. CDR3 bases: TGTGCCAGCAGCTTATCAGCGGGAGAAGGGACCCAGTACTTC.

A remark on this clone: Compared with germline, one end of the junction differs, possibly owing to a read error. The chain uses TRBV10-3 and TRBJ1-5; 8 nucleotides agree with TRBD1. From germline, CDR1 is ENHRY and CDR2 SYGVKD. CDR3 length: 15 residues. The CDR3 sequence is CAISRGQGGNRPQHF. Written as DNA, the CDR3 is TGTGCCATCAGCAGGGGGCAGGGTGGCAATCGGCCCCAGCATTTT.

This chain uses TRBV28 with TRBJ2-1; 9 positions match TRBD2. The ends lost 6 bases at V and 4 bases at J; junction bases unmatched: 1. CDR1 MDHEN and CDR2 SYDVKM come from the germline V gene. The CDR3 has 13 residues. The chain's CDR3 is CASRGLAYNEQFF. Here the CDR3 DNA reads TGTGCCAGCAGGGGACTAGCTTACAATGAGCAGTTCTTC. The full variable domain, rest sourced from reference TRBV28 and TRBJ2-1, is DVKVTQSSRYLVKRTGEKVFLECVQDMDHENMFWYRQDPGLGLRLIYFSYDVKMKEKGDIPEGYSVSREKKERFSLILESASTNQTSMYLCASRGLAYNEQFFGPGTRLTVL.

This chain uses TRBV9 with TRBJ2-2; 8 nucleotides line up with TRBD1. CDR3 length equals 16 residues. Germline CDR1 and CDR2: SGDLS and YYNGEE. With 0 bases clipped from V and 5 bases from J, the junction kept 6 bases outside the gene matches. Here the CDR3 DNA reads TGTGCCAGCAGCGTAGCTGGGACAGGAGGAACCGGGGAGCTGTTTTTT. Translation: CASSVAGTGGTGELFF. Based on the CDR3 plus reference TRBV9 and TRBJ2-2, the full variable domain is DSGVTQTPKHLITATGQRVTLRCSPRSGDLSVYWYQQSLDQGLQFLIQYYNGEERAKGNILERFSAQQFPDLHSELNLSSLELGDSALYFCASSVAGTGGTGELFFGEGSRLTVL.

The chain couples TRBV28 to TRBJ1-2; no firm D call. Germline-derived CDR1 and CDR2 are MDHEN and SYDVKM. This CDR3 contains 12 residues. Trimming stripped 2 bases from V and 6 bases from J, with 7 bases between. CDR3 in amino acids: CASSLKSHGYTF. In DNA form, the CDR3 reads TGTGCCAGCAGTTTAAAGAGTCATGGCTACACCTTC.

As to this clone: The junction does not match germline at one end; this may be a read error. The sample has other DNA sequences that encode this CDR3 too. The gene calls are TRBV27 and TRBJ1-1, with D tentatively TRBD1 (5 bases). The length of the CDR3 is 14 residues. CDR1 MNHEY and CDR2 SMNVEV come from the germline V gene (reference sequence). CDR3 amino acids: CASWGRASNTEAFF. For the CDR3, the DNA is TGTGCCAGTTGGGGCAGAGCCTCGAACACTGAGGCTTTCTTT.

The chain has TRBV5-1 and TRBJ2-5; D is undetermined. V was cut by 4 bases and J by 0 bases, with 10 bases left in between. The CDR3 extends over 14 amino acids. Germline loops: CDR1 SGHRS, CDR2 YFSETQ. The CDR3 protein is CASSMVAYQETQYF. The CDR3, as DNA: TGCGCCAGCAGCATGGTCGCGTACCAAGAGACCCAGTACTTC.

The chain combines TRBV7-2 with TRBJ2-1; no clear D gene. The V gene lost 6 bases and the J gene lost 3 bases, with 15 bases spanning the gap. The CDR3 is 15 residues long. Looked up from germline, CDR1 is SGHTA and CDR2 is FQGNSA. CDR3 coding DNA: TGTGCCAGCAGTCCCCGGATGTCCGACTACAATGAGCAGTTCTTC. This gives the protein CASSPRMSDYNEQFF.

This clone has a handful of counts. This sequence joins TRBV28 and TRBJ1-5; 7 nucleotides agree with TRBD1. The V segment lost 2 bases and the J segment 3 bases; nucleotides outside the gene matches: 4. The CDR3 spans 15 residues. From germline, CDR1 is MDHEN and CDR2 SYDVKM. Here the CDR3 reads CASSLRQGNNQPQHF. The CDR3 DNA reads TGTGCCAGCAGTTTACGACAGGGAAACAATCAGCCCCAGCATTTT.

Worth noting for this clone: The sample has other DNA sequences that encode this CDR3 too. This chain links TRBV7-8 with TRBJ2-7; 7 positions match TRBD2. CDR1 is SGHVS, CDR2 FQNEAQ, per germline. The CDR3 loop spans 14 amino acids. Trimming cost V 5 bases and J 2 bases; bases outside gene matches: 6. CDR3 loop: CASSPGTIPYEQYF. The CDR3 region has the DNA TGTGCCAGCAGCCCCGGGACTATTCCCTACGAGCAGTACTTC.

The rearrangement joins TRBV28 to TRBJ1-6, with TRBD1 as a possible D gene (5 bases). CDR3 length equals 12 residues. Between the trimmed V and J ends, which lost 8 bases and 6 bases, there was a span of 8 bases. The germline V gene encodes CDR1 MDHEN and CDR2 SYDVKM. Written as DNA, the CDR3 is TGTGCCAGCGGGGCGCTTAATTCACCCCTCCACTTT. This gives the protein CASGALNSPLHF.